This TCR beta chain was found in a study of shared clonotypes between healthy human individuals. Regarding this clone: No antigen is known for it.

Profiling relied on immunoSEQ multiplex PCR, and the TCRdb table lists in-frame clones only, not all of them. Altogether over 800,000 clones are present, around 93% being singletons, with the ten largest covering 24%. Points from the study as a whole: Larger richness was generally estimated for naive than memory subsets.

CD45RO-negative, CCR7-positively selected cells formed the naive CD8 fraction, excluding terminally differentiated effector memory CD45RA+ cells. The CDR3 sequence is 15 residues long. Germline V gene sequence: CDR1 KGHSH, CDR2 LQKENI. V gave up 4 bases and J gave up 3 bases, with 13 bases separating them. The source of this sequence is a man younger than 40 in good health. Source material: naive CD8+ T cells sorted from blood. The chain has TRBV18 and TRBJ2-1; D gene uncertain. As DNA, the CDR3 is TGTGCCAGCTCACGGCCTGGGGAACTCTACAATGAGCAGTTCTTC. It is translated as CASSRPGELYNEQFF.